This T cell receptor beta chain came from a study of T cell repertoires in cytomegalovirus infection. Study outcomes and limitations: The cumulative frequency of public TCR beta families identified carriers of CMV plus the relevant HLA. It was HLA-C-restricted CMV-specific TCR beta clonotypes that dominated the response ex vivo.

Comments on this clonotype: Its cognate antigen is unknown.

CDR1 and CDR2 from the germline V gene are SGHDT and YYEEEE. Losses at the gene ends were 1 base for V and 1 base for J; bases not matched to a gene: 8. This CDR3 is 17 amino acids long. Via MiXCR, TCRdb re-called the reads, giving one row per CDR3 protein. This sample has around 770,000 distinct CDR3 sequences, with 25% to 30% found just once. The V and J genes are TRBV5-6 and TRBJ1-5, with 7 positions matching TRBD1. This TCR came from a human donor in good health (CMV status not recorded). Some clones in this sample may be carry-over from other donors' samples. The sample was cultured CD8+ T cells from PBMCs, taken from culture after CMV antigen stimulation. In DNA form, the CDR3 reads TGTGCCAGCAGCTTGCTCCGGGACAGCCTAAGCAATCAGCCCCAGCATTTT. Translating it yields CASSLLRDSLSNQPQHF.